Listed here are 9 T cell receptor beta chains from one sample, sequenced in a study of PD-1 blockade in classical Hodgkin lymphoma. Each patient relapsed following autologous stem cell transplantation, and prior brentuximab vedotin exposure differed. Profiled with immunoSEQ multiplex PCR; TCRdb holds only in-frame clones, not every one. The profile shows approximately 160,000 clones, approximately 72% of them singletons. The input for sequencing was peripheral blood mononuclear cells (PBMCs), taken before the second cycle of nivolumab. The receptors stem from a human donor with classical Hodgkin lymphoma.

The chain employs TRBV6-6 and TRBJ1-2; D gene uncertain. This CDR3 is 15 amino acids long. Germline CDR1 MNHNY, CDR2 SVGAGI (reference sequence). Trimming removed 3 bases from V and 5 bases from J, with 16 bases in between. The CDR3 sequence: CASSYSVSATYGYTF. CDR3 nucleotides: TGTGCCAGCAGTTATTCCGTGTCAGCTACATATGGCTACACCTTC.

V and J are TRBV9 and TRBJ2-1, with 11 bases matching TRBD2. Per the germline V gene, CDR1 is SGDLS and CDR2 is YYNGEE. The J segment lost 9 bases and the V segment lost 0 bases, leaving 14 bases of the junction unmatched. The CDR3 is made up of 18 amino acids. The CDR3 spells CASSVDTSGSFILAEQFF. CDR3 bases: TGTGCCAGCAGCGTAGATACTAGCGGGAGCTTTATCCTAGCTGAGCAGTTCTTC.

J is TRBJ1-1 and V is TRBV11-1; 8 nucleotides line up with TRBD1. The length of the CDR3 is 15 residues. V trimming: 5 bases; J trimming: 1 base; junction bases outside the gene matches: 6. In germline, CDR1 is SGHAT, CDR2 FQDESV (reference sequence). The CDR3 reads CASSVRTGTNTEAFF. The CDR3 coding sequence is TGTGCCAGCAGCGTAAGGACAGGGACGAACACTGAAGCTTTCTTT.

The V call is TRBV10-3, the J call TRBJ2-7, with 11 positions matching TRBD2. Trimming took 10 bases from V and 4 from J; bases not matched to a gene: 12. The germline CDR1 and CDR2 sequences are ENHRY and SYGVKD. The CDR3 consists of 15 residues. The DNA for the CDR3 is TGTGCCAGCAGCTTTATAGCGGGAGGGCCGTACGAGCAGTACTTC. Protein: CASSFIAGGPYEQYF.

The chain employs TRBV5-6 and TRBJ2-7; D may be TRBD1 (5 bases). The germline V gene has CDR1 SGHDT and CDR2 YYEEEE. The V end was cut by 3 bases, the J end by 0 bases, with 19 bases between. The CDR3 loop spans 17 amino acids. This CDR3 reads CASSSLGHRKNSYEQYF. The CDR3 nucleotides are TGTGCCAGCAGCTCCCTGGGGCACAGGAAAAACTCCTACGAGCAGTACTTC.

The rearrangement links TRBV27 to TRBJ2-1, with D possibly called TRBD1 or TRBD2 (5 bases each). This CDR3 contains 15 residues. CDR1 MNHEY and CDR2 SMNVEV come from the germline V gene (reference sequence). Trimming cost V 2 bases and J 5 bases, with 13 bases left between them. CDR3 in amino acids: CASSLVGPPNNEQFF. For the CDR3, the DNA is TGTGCCAGCAGTTTAGTGGGACCGCCCAACAATGAGCAGTTCTTC.

The genes are TRBV19 and TRBJ2-3; D possibly corresponds to TRBD1 (6 bases). Germline assignment: CDR1 LNHDA and CDR2 SQIVND (reference sequence). This CDR3 region has 13 residues. Trimming took off 7 bases at V and 1 base at J, with 9 bases between the two ends. The CDR3 bases are TGTGCCAGTACAGGGGATGGCACAGATACGCAGTATTTT. Translating it yields CASTGDGTDTQYF.

This chain uses TRBV19 with TRBJ2-5; 11 bases are a match to TRBD2. V was clipped by 5 bases and J by 5 bases; unmatched bases: 7. There are 15 residues in the CDR3. The germline V gene has CDR1 LNHDA and CDR2 SQIVND (reference sequence). The CDR3 loop reads CASSPTSGEWETQYF. The CDR3 DNA is TGTGCCAGTAGTCCGACTAGCGGGGAATGGGAGACCCAGTACTTC. Full variable domain (outside the CDR3, taken from reference TRBV19 and TRBJ2-5): DGGITQSPKYLFRKEGQNVTLSCEQNLNHDAMYWYRQDPGQGLRLIYYSQIVNDFQKGDIAEGYSVSREKKESFPLTVTSAQKNPTAFYLCASSPTSGEWETQYFGPGTRLLVL.

The V and J genes are TRBV6-6 and TRBJ1-6; D not resolved. The germline CDR1 and CDR2 sequences are MNHNY and SVGAGI (reference sequence). The CDR3 is 12 amino acids. V was clipped by 7 bases and J by 7 bases, with 8 bases between them. The CDR3 reads CASTMGNSPLHF. DNA for the CDR3: TGTGCCAGCACTATGGGGAATTCACCCCTCCACTTT.